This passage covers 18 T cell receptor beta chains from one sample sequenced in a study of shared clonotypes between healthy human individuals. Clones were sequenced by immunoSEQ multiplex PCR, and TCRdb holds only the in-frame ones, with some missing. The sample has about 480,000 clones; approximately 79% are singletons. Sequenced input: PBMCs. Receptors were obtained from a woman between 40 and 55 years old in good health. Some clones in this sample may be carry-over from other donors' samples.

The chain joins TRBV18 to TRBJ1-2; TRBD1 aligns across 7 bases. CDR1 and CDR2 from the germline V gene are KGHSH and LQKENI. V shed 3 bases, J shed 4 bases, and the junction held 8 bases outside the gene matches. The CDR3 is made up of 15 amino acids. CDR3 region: CASSPPPTGVYGYTF. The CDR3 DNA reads TGTGCCAGCTCACCCCCCCCAACAGGGGTCTATGGCTACACCTTC.

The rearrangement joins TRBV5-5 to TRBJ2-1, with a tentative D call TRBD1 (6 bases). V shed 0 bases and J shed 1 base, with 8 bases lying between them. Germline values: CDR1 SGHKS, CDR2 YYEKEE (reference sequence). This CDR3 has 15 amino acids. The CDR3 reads CASSLAQGSYNEQFF. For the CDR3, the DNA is TGTGCCAGCAGCTTGGCTCAGGGGTCCTACAATGAGCAGTTCTTC. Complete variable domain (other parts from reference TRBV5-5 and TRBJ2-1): DAGVTQSPTHLIKTRGQQVTLRCSPISGHKSVSWYQQVLGQGPQFIFQYYEKEERGRGNFPDRFSARQFPNYSSELNVNALLLGDSALYLCASSLAQGSYNEQFFGPGTRLTVL.

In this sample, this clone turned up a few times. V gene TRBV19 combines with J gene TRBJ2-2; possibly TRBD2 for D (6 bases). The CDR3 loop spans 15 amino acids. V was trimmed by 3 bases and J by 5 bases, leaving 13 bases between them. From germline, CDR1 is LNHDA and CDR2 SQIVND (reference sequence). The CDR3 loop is CASSIGGGGTGELFF. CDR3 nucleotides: TGTGCCAGTAGTATCGGGGGAGGCGGGACCGGGGAGCTGTTTTTT.

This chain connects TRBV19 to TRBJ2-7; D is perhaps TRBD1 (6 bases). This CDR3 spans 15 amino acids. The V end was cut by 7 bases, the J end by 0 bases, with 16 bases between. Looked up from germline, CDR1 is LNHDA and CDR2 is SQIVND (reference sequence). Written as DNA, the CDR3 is TGTGCCAGTAACTGCACTAGGGGGTTCTCCTACGAGCAGTACTTC. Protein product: CASNCTRGFSYEQYF.

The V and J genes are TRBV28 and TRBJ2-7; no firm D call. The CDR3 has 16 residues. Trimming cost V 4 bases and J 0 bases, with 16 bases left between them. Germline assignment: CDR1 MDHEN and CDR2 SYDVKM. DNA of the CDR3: TGTGCCAGCAGTTCACAGCGTACGTCTAACTCCTACGAGCAGTACTTC. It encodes CASSSQRTSNSYEQYF.

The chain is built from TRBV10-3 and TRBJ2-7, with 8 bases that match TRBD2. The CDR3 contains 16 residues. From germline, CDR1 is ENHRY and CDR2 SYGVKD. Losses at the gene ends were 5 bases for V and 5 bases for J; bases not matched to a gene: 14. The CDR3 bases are TGTGCCATCAGTCTACCCTCACTCGCGGGAGGAAACGAGCAGTACTTC. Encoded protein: CAISLPSLAGGNEQYF.

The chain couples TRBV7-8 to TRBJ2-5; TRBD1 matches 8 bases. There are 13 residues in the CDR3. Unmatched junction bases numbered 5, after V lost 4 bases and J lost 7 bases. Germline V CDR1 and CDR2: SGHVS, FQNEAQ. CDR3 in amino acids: CASSSTGGGTQYF. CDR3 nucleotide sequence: TGTGCCAGCAGCTCCACAGGGGGAGGGACCCAGTACTTC.

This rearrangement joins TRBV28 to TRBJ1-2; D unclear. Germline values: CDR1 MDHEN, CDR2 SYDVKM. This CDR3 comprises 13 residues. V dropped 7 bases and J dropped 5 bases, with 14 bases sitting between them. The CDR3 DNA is TGTGCCAGCACGGATCCCGCCGGGTATGGCTACACCTTC. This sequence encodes CASTDPAGYGYTF.

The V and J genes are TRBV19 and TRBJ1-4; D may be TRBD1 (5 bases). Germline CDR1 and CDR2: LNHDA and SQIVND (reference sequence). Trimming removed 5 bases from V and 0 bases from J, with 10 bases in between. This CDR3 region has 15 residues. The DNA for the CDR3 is TGTGCCAGTAGTCCGCGACAGTCAACTAATGAAAAACTGTTTTTT. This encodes CASSPRQSTNEKLFF.

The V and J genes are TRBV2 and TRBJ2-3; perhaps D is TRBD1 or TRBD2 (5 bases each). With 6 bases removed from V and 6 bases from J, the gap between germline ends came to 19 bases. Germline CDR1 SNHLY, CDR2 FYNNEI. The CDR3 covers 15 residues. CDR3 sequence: CASSEGQGRFDTQYF. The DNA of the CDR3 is TGTGCCAGCAGCGAGGGGCAGGGTCGGTTTGATACGCAGTATTTT.

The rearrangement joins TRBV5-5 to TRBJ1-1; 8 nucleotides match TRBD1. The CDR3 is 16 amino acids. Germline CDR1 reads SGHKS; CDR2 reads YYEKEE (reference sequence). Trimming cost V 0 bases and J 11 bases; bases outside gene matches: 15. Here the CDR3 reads CASSLALSGGAGWAFF. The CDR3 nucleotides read TGTGCCAGCAGCTTGGCTTTGTCAGGGGGCGCTGGGTGGGCTTTCTTT.

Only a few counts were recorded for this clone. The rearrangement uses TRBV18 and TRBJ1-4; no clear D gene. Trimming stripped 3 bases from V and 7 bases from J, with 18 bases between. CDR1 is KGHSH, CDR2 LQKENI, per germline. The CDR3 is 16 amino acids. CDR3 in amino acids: CASSPGHPAGTEKLFF. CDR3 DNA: TGTGCCAGCTCACCGGGCCACCCCGCGGGTACTGAAAAACTGTTTTTT.

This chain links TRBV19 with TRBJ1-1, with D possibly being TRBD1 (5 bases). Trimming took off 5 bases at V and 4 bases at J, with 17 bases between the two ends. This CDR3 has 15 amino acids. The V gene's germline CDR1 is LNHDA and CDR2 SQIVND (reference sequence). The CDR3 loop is CASSSGLPGTTEAFF. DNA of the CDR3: TGTGCCAGTAGTTCAGGACTGCCTGGGACCACTGAAGCTTTCTTT.

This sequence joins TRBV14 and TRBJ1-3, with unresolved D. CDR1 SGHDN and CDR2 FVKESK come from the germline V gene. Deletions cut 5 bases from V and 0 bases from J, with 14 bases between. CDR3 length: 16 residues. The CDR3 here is CASSSPKWYSGNTIYF. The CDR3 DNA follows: TGTGCCAGCAGCTCCCCAAAGTGGTACTCTGGAAACACCATATATTTT.

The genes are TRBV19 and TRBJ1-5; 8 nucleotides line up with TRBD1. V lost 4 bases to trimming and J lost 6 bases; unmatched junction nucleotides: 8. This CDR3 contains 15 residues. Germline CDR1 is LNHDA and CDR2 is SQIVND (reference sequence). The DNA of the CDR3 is TGTGCCAGTAGTAATCACAGGGGGGAGGCTCAGCCCCAGCATTTT. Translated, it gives CASSNHRGEAQPQHF.

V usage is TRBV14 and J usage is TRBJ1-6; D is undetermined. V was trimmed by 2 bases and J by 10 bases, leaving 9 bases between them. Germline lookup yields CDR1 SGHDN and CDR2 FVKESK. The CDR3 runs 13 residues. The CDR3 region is CASSQYGNSPLHF. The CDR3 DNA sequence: TGTGCCAGCAGCCAATACGGGAACTCACCCCTCCACTTT.

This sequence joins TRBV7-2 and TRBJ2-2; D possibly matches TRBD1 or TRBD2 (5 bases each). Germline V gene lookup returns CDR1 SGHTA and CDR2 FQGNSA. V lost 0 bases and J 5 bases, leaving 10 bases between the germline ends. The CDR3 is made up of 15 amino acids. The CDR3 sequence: CASSLAPGLTGELFF. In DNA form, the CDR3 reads TGTGCCAGCAGCTTAGCGCCGGGGCTTACCGGGGAGCTGTTTTTT.

The CDR3 region has the DNA TGCGCCAGCAGCTTGTCCAGGACCACTGAAGCTTTCTTT. As protein: CASSLSRTTEAFF. The chain links TRBV5-1 to TRBJ1-1; unclear D gene. The CDR3 consists of 13 residues. The V gene lost 1 base and the J gene lost 4 bases, with 8 bases spanning the gap. CDR1 and CDR2 from the germline V gene are SGHRS and YFSETQ.